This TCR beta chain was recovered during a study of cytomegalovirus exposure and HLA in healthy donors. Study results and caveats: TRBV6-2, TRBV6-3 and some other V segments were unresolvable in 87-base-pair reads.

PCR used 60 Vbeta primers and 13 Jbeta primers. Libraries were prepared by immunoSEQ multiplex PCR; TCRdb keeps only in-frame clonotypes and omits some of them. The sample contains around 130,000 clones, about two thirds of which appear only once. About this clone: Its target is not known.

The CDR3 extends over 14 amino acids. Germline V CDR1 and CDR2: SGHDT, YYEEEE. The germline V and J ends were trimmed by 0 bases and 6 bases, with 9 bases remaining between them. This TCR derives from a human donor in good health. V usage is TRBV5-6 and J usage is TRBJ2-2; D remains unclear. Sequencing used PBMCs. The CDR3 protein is CASSLASPAGELFF. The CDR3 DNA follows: TGTGCCAGCAGCTTGGCATCACCGGCCGGGGAGCTGTTTTTT.